The rows below give T cell receptor beta chains drawn from one sample of a study of T cell responses to AZD1222 COVID-19 vaccine. The data were produced by immunoSEQ multiplex PCR, yet TCRdb's version contains in-frame clones alone and is incomplete. The sample contains 150,000 or so clones, 85% to 95% of which appear only once. This sample comprised peripheral blood, obtained on day 0 of AZD1222 vaccination. The receptor set was obtained from an adult in good health. Both conserved end residues are part of each CDR3. A D gene is named only where the DNA matches it firmly. Rows may omit the clone size; those that give it use once, few, many or a size class.

j_gene | v_gene | d_gene | abundance | CDR3nt | CDR3aa
TRBJ1-2 | TRBV19 | - | - | TGTGCCAGTAGTATGCCGTCGTCGGGCGCAAGCCACTATGGCTACACCTTC | CASSMPSSGASHYGYTF
TRBJ1-1 | TRBV6-5 | - | - | TGTGCCAGCAGTCCCCTTCCAGGGCCCACTGAAGCTTTCTTT | CASSPLPGPTEAFF
TRBJ2-5 | TRBV28 | - | - | TGTGCCAGCAGTTTCTCCGATGGGAGGAGAGATGAGACCCAGTACTTC | CASSFSDGRRDETQYF
TRBJ1-2 | TRBV12-3/TRBV12-4 | - | - | TGTGCCAGCAGTCCCTCCTACGCTGGCTACACCTTC | CASSPSYAGYTF
TRBJ1-4 | TRBV15 | - | - | TGTGCCACCAGCAGAGATCTAATGACGGGGACGGTTGAAAAACTGTTTTTT | CATSRDLMTGTVEKLFF
TRBJ1-2 | TRBV7-9 | - | - | TGTGCCAGCACCATACCGGGGGGCACAGGGTGGGACTATGGCTACACCTTC | CASTIPGGTGWDYGYTF
TRBJ2-3 | TRBV5-1 | - | - | TGCGCCAGCAGCCCAGCGACAGGACCAATTTTAGGAAATACGCAGTATTTT | CASSPATGPILGNTQYF
TRBJ1-1 | TRBV27 | - | - | TGTGCCAGCAGTTTGGCCGCCGGGGTCCTGCACACTGAAGCTTTCTTT | CASSLAAGVLHTEAFF
TRBJ1-5 | TRBV15 | - | once | TGTGCCACCAGCAGAGATAAGGTCGCGCGGGGGTACAATCAGCCCCAGCATTTT | CATSRDKVARGYNQPQHF
TRBJ2-3 | TRBV7-9 | TRBD2 | once | TGTGCCAGCAGCCTTAGCGGGGCGAGCGATACGCAGTATTTT | CASSLSGASDTQYF
TRBJ1-1 | TRBV12-3/TRBV12-4 | - | once | TGTGCCAGCACTCAGGTTTGGACTGAAGCTTTCTTT | CASTQVWTEAFF
TRBJ2-1 | TRBV20-1 | TRBD2 | once | TGCAGTGCTAGTCCGGGGGGCAATGAGCAGTTCTTC | CSASPGGNEQFF
TRBJ1-5 | TRBV6-6 | TRBD1 | - | TGTGCCAGCACCGTGACAGGGGGCGGCAATCAGCCCCAGCATTTT | CASTVTGGGNQPQHF
TRBJ2-7 | TRBV4-1 | TRBD2 | - | TGCGCCAGCAGCCCCTCTAGCGGAGGCACCTACGAGCAGTACTTC | CASSPSSGGTYEQYF
TRBJ1-1 | TRBV7-9 | - | - | TGTGCCAGCAACGGTATGGGAACTGAAGCTTTCTTT | CASNGMGTEAFF
TRBJ1-5 | TRBV6-5 | - | - | TGTGCCAGCAGACCCTTTGACAGTTCGAATCAGCCCCAGCATTTT | CASRPFDSSNQPQHF
TRBJ2-3 | TRBV28 | - | - | TGTGCCAGCAGTTTATACACCACAGATACGCAGTATTTT | CASSLYTTDTQYF
TRBJ1-5 | TRBV28 | TRBD1 | - | TGTGCCAGCAGTTTGTTAGACAGGGGGGATCAGCCCCAGCATTTT | CASSLLDRGDQPQHF
TRBJ2-7 | TRBV6-5 | TRBD1 | - | TGTGCCAGCAGTCGGGACAGGGTGGCATCCTACGAGCAGTACTTC | CASSRDRVASYEQYF
TRBJ1-1 | TRBV28 | - | - | TGTGCCAGCAGTTTGCGGGGCTCCAACACTGAAGCTTTCTTT | CASSLRGSNTEAFF
TRBJ1-2 | TRBV4-3 | - | - | TGCGCCAGCAGCCAAGAGAGGGGTACACATGGCTACACCTTC | CASSQERGTHGYTF
TRBJ2-3 | TRBV6-2/TRBV6-3 | - | once | TGTGCCAGCAGTTACGCAGATACGCAGTATTTT | CASSYADTQYF
TRBJ2-1 | TRBV7-6 | - | - | TGTGCCAGCAGCCTAGGGTCCCTAGACCTCATCCAGTTCTTC | CASSLGSLDLIQFF
TRBJ2-1 | TRBV2 | TRBD2 | - | TGTGCCAGCAGTGTCTCCGGGACTAGCGGGACGTACAATGAGCAGTTCTTC | CASSVSGTSGTYNEQFF
TRBJ2-5 | TRBV13 | TRBD2 | - | TGTGCCAGCAGTCCCGAGAGCGGGGGACCCTTCGGGACCCAGTACTTC | CASSPESGGPFGTQYF
TRBJ2-3 | TRBV13 | - | - | TGTGCCAGCAGCGGACCGGGGGCCGGCACAGATACGCAGTATTTT | CASSGPGAGTDTQYF
TRBJ2-7 | TRBV7-2 | TRBD1 | - | TGTGCCAGCAGCTCCTGGACAGGACCATCCTACGAGCAGTACTTC | CASSSWTGPSYEQYF
TRBJ2-1 | TRBV18 | - | - | TGTGCCAGCTCACCTCGGGCCCTGGATGAGCAGTTCTTC | CASSPRALDEQFF
TRBJ1-2 | TRBV29-1 | - | - | TGCAGCGTTGACGACTCCGGGACGGGCTATGGCTACACCTTC | CSVDDSGTGYGYTF
TRBJ1-2 | TRBV24-1 | - | - | TGTGCCACCAGTGATTTGTGGATGAATGGCTACACCTTC | CATSDLWMNGYTF
TRBJ1-1 | TRBV6-1 | - | - | TGTGCCAGCAGTGAAGCTCGGGGAGCTTTCTTT | CASSEARGAFF
TRBJ1-1 | TRBV2 | - | many | TGTGCCAGCAGTGAAAGTGGACACCTGAACACTGAAGCTTTCTTT | CASSESGHLNTEAFF
TRBJ2-3 | TRBV28 | TRBD2 | - | TGTGCCAGCAGTTCTGGGACTAGTATAGGAGATACGCAGTATTTT | CASSSGTSIGDTQYF